This T cell receptor (beta chain) appears in the sequencing data of a study of cytomegalovirus exposure and HLA in healthy donors. Study-level points and caveats: Later analysis associated a missense DCLRE1C variant with TCR beta V- and J-gene trimming.

Use of 60 Vbeta and 13 Jbeta primers characterized the PCR. Profiling relied on immunoSEQ multiplex PCR, and the TCRdb table lists in-frame clones only, not all of them. The sample yields some 200,000 clones, around 77% seen once. Details on this clone: Its antigen is as yet unknown.

Trimming cost V 1 base and J 3 bases; bases outside gene matches: 6. The CDR3 is made up of 18 amino acids. Looked up from germline, CDR1 is SGHTA and CDR2 is FQGTGA. The study sampled nominally healthy donors, though unrecorded immune exposures were likely. The TCR was taken from a woman under 40 in good health and CMV-seronegative. V gene TRBV7-3 combines with J gene TRBJ2-3, with TRBD2 matching 14 bases. Sequencing used PBMCs. The CDR3 sequence is CASSLKRLAGGLTDTQYF. The CDR3 DNA follows: TGTGCCAGCAGCTTAAAAAGACTAGCGGGGGGGCTGACAGATACGCAGTATTTT.